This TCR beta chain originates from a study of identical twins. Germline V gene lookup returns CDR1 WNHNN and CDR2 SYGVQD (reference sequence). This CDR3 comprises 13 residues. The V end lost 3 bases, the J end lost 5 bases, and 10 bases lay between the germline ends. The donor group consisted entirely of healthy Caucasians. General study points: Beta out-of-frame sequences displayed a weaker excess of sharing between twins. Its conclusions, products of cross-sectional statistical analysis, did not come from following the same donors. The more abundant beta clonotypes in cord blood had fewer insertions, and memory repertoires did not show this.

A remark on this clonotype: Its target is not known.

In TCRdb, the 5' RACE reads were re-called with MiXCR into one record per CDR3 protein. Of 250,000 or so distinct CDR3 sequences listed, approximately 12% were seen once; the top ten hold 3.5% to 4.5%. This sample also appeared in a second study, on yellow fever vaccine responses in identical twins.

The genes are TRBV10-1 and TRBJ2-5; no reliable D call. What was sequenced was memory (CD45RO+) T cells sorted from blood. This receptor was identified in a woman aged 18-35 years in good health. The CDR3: CASSDNQLETQYF. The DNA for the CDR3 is TGCGCCAGCAGTGACAATCAGTTGGAGACCCAGTACTTC.